This entry lists 12 T cell receptor beta chains sequenced from one sample in a study of cytomegalovirus exposure and HLA in healthy donors. The PCR had 60 Vbeta and 13 Jbeta primers. Some clones are missing from TCRdb's copy, which holds only in-frame ones; the method was immunoSEQ multiplex PCR. The table records about 130,000 clones, around 70% of them present only once. The sample taken for sequencing was PBMCs. These TCRs come from a man younger than 45 in good health and CMV-seronegative.

V is TRBV10-3 and J is TRBJ1-6; 7 bases align to TRBD1. Germline assignment: CDR1 ENHRY and CDR2 SYGVKD. Germline trimming cut 0 bases from V and 8 bases from J; bases unmatched to any gene: 10. This CDR3 spans 17 amino acids. The chain's CDR3 is CAISESETGQIYSPLHF. The DNA for the CDR3 is TGTGCCATCAGTGAGTCGGAGACGGGACAGATTTATTCACCCCTCCACTTT.

Only a few counts were recorded for this clone. This sequence joins TRBV29-1 and TRBJ2-1, with 10 positions matching TRBD1. From germline, CDR1 is SQVTM and CDR2 ANQGSEA. V lost 4 bases to trimming and J lost 6 bases; unmatched junction nucleotides: 3. This CDR3 is built from 13 residues. The CDR3 protein is CSVGRTGGNEQFF. The CDR3, as DNA: TGCAGCGTTGGCAGGACAGGGGGCAATGAGCAGTTCTTC.

This chain uses TRBV19 with TRBJ2-7; 10 bases are shared with TRBD1. Germline CDR1 LNHDA, CDR2 SQIVND (reference sequence). This CDR3 comprises 16 residues. After removal of 1 base from V and 3 bases from J, the junction contained 6 bases not matched to a gene. CDR3 protein: CASSIGPGDRGYEQYF. As DNA, the CDR3 is TGTGCCAGTAGTATAGGTCCCGGGGACAGGGGCTACGAGCAGTACTTC. Full variable domain (remainder filled in from reference TRBV19 and TRBJ2-7): DGGITQSPKYLFRKEGQNVTLSCEQNLNHDAMYWYRQDPGQGLRLIYYSQIVNDFQKGDIAEGYSVSREKKESFPLTVTSAQKNPTAFYLCASSIGPGDRGYEQYFGPGTRLTVT.

This rearrangement joins TRBV27 to TRBJ1-2; possible D gene TRBD1, 5 bases. The CDR3 contains 15 residues. Germline assignment: CDR1 MNHEY and CDR2 SMNVEV (reference sequence). V lost 3 bases, J lost 6 bases, and 17 bases lay in between. The CDR3 DNA follows: TGTGCCAGCAGTTTTGGTCTCGGGCAGGGTGATGGCTACACCTTC. Protein product: CASSFGLGQGDGYTF.

The chain links TRBV2 to TRBJ1-2; 8 positions match TRBD1. The V segment lost 0 bases and the J segment 8 bases; nucleotides outside the gene matches: 11. CDR3 length equals 16 residues. Germline assignment: CDR1 SNHLY and CDR2 FYNNEI. CDR3 DNA sequence: TGTGCCAGCAGTGAAGCGCTTGGGCAGGGGGCGCGGGGCTACACCTTC. This sequence encodes CASSEALGQGARGYTF.

The chain has TRBV27 and TRBJ1-4; 8 nucleotides line up with TRBD1. CDR3 length: 17 residues. Germline V gene lookup returns CDR1 MNHEY and CDR2 SMNVEV (reference sequence). The V segment lost 1 base and the J segment 2 bases; nucleotides outside the gene matches: 6. The DNA of the CDR3 is TGTGCCAGCAGTTTATATCAGGGGGCGTCGACTAATGAAAAACTGTTTTTT. Its protein is CASSLYQGASTNEKLFF.

The CDR3 spells CASSHYRDNNEQFF. In nucleotides, the CDR3 is TGTGCCAGCAGCCATTACCGGGACAACAATGAGCAGTTCTTC. V gene TRBV14 combines with J gene TRBJ2-1; a possible D gene is TRBD1 (6 bases). Germline CDR1 SGHDN, CDR2 FVKESK. The germline V and J ends were trimmed by 3 bases and 5 bases, with 11 bases remaining between them. The length of the CDR3 is 14 residues.

This clone was seen more than once but under ten times. The CDR3 region has the DNA TGTGCCAGCAGTCGCGACAGGGCCACGAACACCGGGGAGCTGTTTTTT. Encoded protein: CASSRDRATNTGELFF. The chain carries TRBV2 and TRBJ2-2; 7 bases are a match to TRBD1. Unmatched junction bases numbered 6, after V lost 5 bases and J lost 0 bases. Germline CDR1 reads SNHLY; CDR2 reads FYNNEI. The CDR3 consists of 16 residues.

A single count supports this clone. The rearrangement links TRBV19 to TRBJ1-1, with D unclear. The CDR3 is made up of 12 amino acids. Germline V gives CDR1 LNHDA, CDR2 SQIVND (reference sequence). The V end lost 7 bases, the J end lost 2 bases, and 8 bases lay between the germline ends. CDR3 nucleotides: TGTGCCAGTACTAGACCCAACACTGAAGCTTTCTTT. This translates into CASTRPNTEAFF.

The V gene is TRBV27, the J gene TRBJ2-7; 10 bases match TRBD1. This CDR3 is 15 amino acids long. The V segment lost 6 bases and the J segment 5 bases; nucleotides outside the gene matches: 10. Per the germline V gene, CDR1 is MNHEY and CDR2 is SMNVEV (reference sequence). CDR3 DNA sequence: TGTGCCAGCAGGCTCCCCGGGACAGGGGCCCACGAGCAGTACTTC. Encoded protein: CASRLPGTGAHEQYF.

The chain has TRBV30 and TRBJ1-1; 7 bases fit TRBD1. Germline V gene sequence: CDR1 GTSNPN, CDR2 SVGIG (reference sequence). The CDR3 consists of 13 residues. J gave up 1 base and V 7 bases, and 6 bases lay outside the gene matches. The CDR3 DNA sequence: TGTGCCTTGCGACAGGGACCGAACACTGAAGCTTTCTTT. This sequence encodes CALRQGPNTEAFF. The whole variable domain, remainder taken from reference TRBV30 and TRBJ1-1, is SQTIHQWPATLVQPVGSPLSLECTVEGTSNPNLYWYRQAAGRGLQLLFYSVGIGQISSEVPQNLSASRPQDRQFILSSKKLLLSDSGFYLCALRQGPNTEAFFGQGTRLTVV.

This chain links TRBV27 with TRBJ1-5, with TRBD1 as a possible D gene (5 bases). V was trimmed by 6 bases and J by 2 bases, leaving 14 bases between them. Per the germline V gene, CDR1 is MNHEY and CDR2 is SMNVEV (reference sequence). CDR3 length: 15 amino acids. The CDR3: CASRGWGGGNQPQHF. CDR3 nucleotide sequence: TGTGCCAGCAGAGGCTGGGGGGGAGGCAATCAGCCCCAGCATTTT.